The T cell receptor (beta chain) under discussion was sequenced for a study of cytomegalovirus exposure and HLA in healthy donors. Study results and limitations: Specific recognition of CMV antigens was confirmed in vitro for a few chains (all CMV-associated).

Unmatched junction bases numbered 6, after V lost 4 bases and J lost 9 bases. CDR3 length: 15 amino acids. Per the germline V gene, CDR1 is MGHRA and CDR2 is YSYEKL. This clone was counted only a few times. What it binds is unknown. PCR employed 60 Vbeta and 13 Jbeta primers. Measured with immunoSEQ multiplex PCR; TCRdb has only the in-frame clones, and not every one. This table holds approximately 160,000 clones, about four fifths found once. This clonotype was sampled from a male donor in good health and CMV-seropositive. V and J are TRBV4-1 and TRBJ1-6, with TRBD1 matching over 10 bases. What was sequenced was PBMCs. CDR3 residues: CASSRSGTGVSPLHF. CDR3 nucleotides: TGCGCCAGCAGCCGATCCGGGACAGGGGTTTCACCCCTCCACTTT.